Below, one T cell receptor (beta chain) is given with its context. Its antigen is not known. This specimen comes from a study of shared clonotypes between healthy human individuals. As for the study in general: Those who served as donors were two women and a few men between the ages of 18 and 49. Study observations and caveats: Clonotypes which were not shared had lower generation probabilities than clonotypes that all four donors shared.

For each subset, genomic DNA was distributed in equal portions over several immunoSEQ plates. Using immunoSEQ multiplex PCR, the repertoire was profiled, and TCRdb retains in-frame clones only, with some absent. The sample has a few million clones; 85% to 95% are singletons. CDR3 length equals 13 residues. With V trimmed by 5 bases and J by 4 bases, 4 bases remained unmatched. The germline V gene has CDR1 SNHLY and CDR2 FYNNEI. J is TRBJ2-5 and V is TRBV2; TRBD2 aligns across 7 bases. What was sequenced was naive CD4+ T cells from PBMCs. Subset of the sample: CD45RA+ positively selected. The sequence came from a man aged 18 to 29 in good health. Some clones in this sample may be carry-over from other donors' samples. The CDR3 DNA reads TGTGCCAGCAGTCCTTGGGGGGGAGAGACCCAGTACTTC. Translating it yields CASSPWGGETQYF.